This is a list of T cell receptor beta chains from one sample in a study of human T cells and chemical hapten exposure. TCRdb processed the RACE reads anew with MiXCR; each CDR3 protein has one entry. The sample includes 120,000 to 150,000 distinct CDR3 sequences, approximately 10% of them seen just once. The sequenced sample was whole blood, obtained in connection with sensitization to the hapten diphenylcyclopropenone (DPC). These receptors were collected from a woman aged 45-65 years with alopecia areata. Some clones in this sample may be carry-over from other donors' samples. The CDR3 runs from the conserved cysteine through the conserved F or W. D genes are given only for firm matches. For some rows the clone size is stated as once, few or many, or as a class when expanded; others skip it.

TRBJ2-1	-	TRBV7-9	TRBD2	TGTGCCAGCACGGGAGGACTAGCCCGGAGGGATGAGCAGTTCTTC	CASTGGLARRDEQFF
TRBJ2-1	-	TRBV18	-	TGTGCCAGCTCGCTGAGGGCAGGGGTAGAGAATGAGCAGTTCTTC	CASSLRAGVENEQFF
TRBJ2-3	-	TRBV7-8	-	TGTGCCAGCAGCTCACTCCGTCAAGATACGCAGTATTTT	CASSSLRQDTQYF
TRBJ1-1	-	TRBV20-1	-	TGCAGTGCTACCACGCCGGGGGCGGGGGGCACTGAAGCTTTCTTT	CSATTPGAGGTEAFF
TRBJ1-1	few	TRBV10-3	TRBD1	TGTGCCATCAGTAAGCAGGGGGCGACGGAGGATGAAGCTTTCTTT	CAISKQGATEDEAFF
TRBJ2-3	few	TRBV25-1	-	TGTGCCAGCAGTGAGGGCCTTCCCACAGATACGCAGTATTTT	CASSEGLPTDTQYF
TRBJ1-6	many	TRBV27	-	TGTGCCAGCAGTCGAGGCGTCCAAGGTTCACCCCTCCACTTT	CASSRGVQGSPLHF
TRBJ2-7	-	TRBV12-3/TRBV12-4	TRBD2	TGTGCCAGCAGGGATAGCGGGAGCCCCTACGAGCAGTACTTC	CASRDSGSPYEQYF
TRBJ1-5	-	TRBV27	-	TGTGCCAGCAGGCCTCTGGGCGGCAATCAGCCCCAGCATTTT	CASRPLGGNQPQHF
TRBJ2-7	many	TRBV6-2/TRBV6-3	TRBD1	TGTGCCAGCAGCCAACGGGCAGGGGGCCCCTACGAGCAGTACTTC	CASSQRAGGPYEQYF
TRBJ2-2	-	TRBV19	-	TGTGCCAGTAGTATCCAACAGAGTGGCACCGGGGAGCTGTTTTTT	CASSIQQSGTGELFF
TRBJ1-4	-	TRBV5-6	-	TGTGCCAGCAGCAAAGGGACGGTGAATGAAAAACTGTTTTTT	CASSKGTVNEKLFF
TRBJ2-2	-	TRBV19	TRBD1	TGTGCCAGTAGTGCGGAAAACAGGGGCGGGGAGCTGTTTTTT	CASSAENRGGELFF
TRBJ1-1	-	TRBV2	TRBD1	TGTGCCAGCAGCCCCACCCTGGGACAGGGGGGTTCAAACACTGAAGCTTTCTTT	CASSPTLGQGGSNTEAFF
TRBJ2-3	-	TRBV5-4	TRBD1	TGTGCCAGCAGCTTGGCCCTCAGGGGGCGAGATACGCAGTATTTT	CASSLALRGRDTQYF
TRBJ2-6	many	TRBV12-3/TRBV12-4	-	TGTGCCAGCAGTGCCAGGGATTCTGGGGCCAACGTCCTGACTTTC	CASSARDSGANVLTF
TRBJ1-4	many	TRBV4-1	TRBD1	TGCGCCAGCAGCCATTCCGGGACAGCAACTAATGAAAAACTGTTTTTT	CASSHSGTATNEKLFF
TRBJ2-2	-	TRBV27	-	TGTGCCAGCAGTTTAAGCTCTGGAGCGGAGTACACCGGGGAGCTGTTTTTT	CASSLSSGAEYTGELFF
TRBJ2-1	-	TRBV28	TRBD2	TGTGCCAGCACCGCACCTCTAGCGGGGGGGGTTCGGAATGAGCAGTTCTTC	CASTAPLAGGVRNEQFF
TRBJ2-1	few	TRBV15	-	TGTGCCACCAGCAGAGATCAGGGGGGGTACAATGAGCAGTTCTTC	CATSRDQGGYNEQFF
TRBJ2-1	-	TRBV5-4	TRBD1	TGTGCCAGCAGCTTGAGAAAAGGCAGGGGGCTCGGGAATGAGCAGTTCTTC	CASSLRKGRGLGNEQFF
TRBJ1-1	once	TRBV6-2/TRBV6-3	-	TGTGCCAGCAGTCGGCTAGGTGAAGCTTTCTTT	CASSRLGEAFF
TRBJ2-7	-	TRBV3-1	TRBD1	TGTGCCAGCAGCCACCTCAGAAGGGGACAGTCCTACGAGCAGTACTTC	CASSHLRRGQSYEQYF
TRBJ2-1	few	TRBV9	-	TGTGCCAGCAGCGTAGGGGGGCCCCCCTACAATGAGCAGTTCTTC	CASSVGGPPYNEQFF
TRBJ2-1	many	TRBV11-2	-	TGTGCCAGCAGCTTTTCCGGCCGGCCGGAGTACCAGGAGCAGTTCTTC	CASSFSGRPEYQEQFF
TRBJ2-1	-	TRBV7-3	-	TGTGCCAGCAGCTTAACATGGGGTAGGGGGAGATACAATGAGCAGTTCTTC	CASSLTWGRGRYNEQFF
TRBJ2-1	-	TRBV7-2	TRBD2	TGTGCCAGCAGCTTAGGACTAGCGGGAGCCTACAATGAGCAGTTCTTC	CASSLGLAGAYNEQFF
TRBJ2-7	-	TRBV19	TRBD2	TGTGCCAGCCAGCGGGACCACGAGCAGTACTTC	CASQRDHEQYF
TRBJ2-3	-	TRBV20-1	TRBD1	TGCAGTGCCCCCAGGACAGGTCCTAGCACAGATACGCAGTATTTT	CSAPRTGPSTDTQYF
TRBJ2-3	many	TRBV7-2	-	TGTGCCAGCAGCTTATCGTCGGGGTACACAGATACGCAGTATTTT	CASSLSSGYTDTQYF
TRBJ1-1	-	TRBV5-4	-	TGTGCCAGCAGCTTGGCCAAGAACACTGAAGCTTTCTTT	CASSLAKNTEAFF
TRBJ2-3	-	TRBV19	TRBD2	TGTGCCAGTAGTCCGGGACTAGGGGTAACGGATACGCAGTATTTT	CASSPGLGVTDTQYF
TRBJ2-1	many	TRBV6-5	-	TGTGCCAGCAGCCCCGCTTTAAGTTCCGGGGCTAACAATGAGCAGTTCTTC	CASSPALSSGANNEQFF
TRBJ2-5	many	TRBV6-2/TRBV6-3	-	TGTGCCAGCAGACCGGGGATCCGATATGCGGAGACCCAGTACTTC	CASRPGIRYAETQYF
TRBJ2-5	few	TRBV19	-	TGTGCCAGTAGTACCCGGACTTACCAAGAGACCCAGTACTTC	CASSTRTYQETQYF
TRBJ2-5	-	TRBV27	-	TGTGCCAGCAGTTTGGGGTGGAACCAAGAGACCCAGTACTTC	CASSLGWNQETQYF
TRBJ2-7	few	TRBV20-1	TRBD1	TGCAGTGCTAGAGTCTCGGGGACAGCACGGACCTACGAGCAGTACTTC	CSARVSGTARTYEQYF
TRBJ1-1	-	TRBV6-5	-	TGTGCCAGCAGTTACGTGGGTTGGGACACTGAAGCTTTCTTT	CASSYVGWDTEAFF
TRBJ2-7	-	TRBV29-1	-	TGCAGCGTTGCGGGCAACGTCTACGAGCAGTACTTC	CSVAGNVYEQYF
TRBJ2-3	many	TRBV28	-	TGTGCCAGCACCATAGGCCCGGTAAATACGCAGTATTTT	CASTIGPVNTQYF
TRBJ2-1	-	TRBV7-6	TRBD2	TGTGCCAGCAGCTCACCCGGGAGGGGACTAGCGGACAATGAGCAGTTCTTC	CASSSPGRGLADNEQFF
TRBJ1-5	few	TRBV20-1	TRBD1	TGCAGTGCAAGGGACAGAATGAGCAATCAGCCCCAGCATTTT	CSARDRMSNQPQHF
TRBJ2-3	-	TRBV14	TRBD2	TGTGCCAGCAGCCGGAGGCTAGCGGCTACAGATACGCAGTATTTT	CASSRRLAATDTQYF
TRBJ2-1	-	TRBV2	-	TGTGCCAGCAGTGAAGCGCAAGAGAAGCAGTTCTTC	CASSEAQEKQFF
TRBJ2-3	-	TRBV27	TRBD2	TGTGCCAGCAGTCACCGCCCCCGGGCTAGCGGTCGTTACCCTAGCACAGATACGCAGTATTTT	CASSHRPRASGRYPSTDTQYF
TRBJ1-5	-	TRBV5-6	TRBD1	TGTGCCAGCAGCTTAGGGACAGGGAATCAGCCCCAGCATTTT	CASSLGTGNQPQHF
TRBJ2-1	-	TRBV5-1	TRBD1	TGCGCCAGCAGCCGAATACAGGGGGCCGATGAGCAGTTCTTC	CASSRIQGADEQFF
TRBJ1-5	-	TRBV6-5	-	TGTGCCAGCAGTTACAGCCCTGCGAAGCCCCAGCATTTT	CASSYSPAKPQHF
TRBJ2-3	-	TRBV5-1	-	TGCGCCAGCAGCCTTTCAGCCCCGGATACGCAGTATTTT	CASSLSAPDTQYF
TRBJ2-7	-	TRBV9	-	TGTGCCCACAGGGAGGGGTACGCCTACGAGCAGTACTTC	CAHREGYAYEQYF
TRBJ2-7	-	TRBV5-4	-	TGTGCCAGCAGGGACGGCGTAACGCCTTCCTCCTACGAGCAGTACTTC	CASRDGVTPSSYEQYF
TRBJ1-1	-	TRBV19	-	TGTGCCAGTCGCGGCAACGGGCGGGACGGAGCTGAAGCTTTCTTT	CASRGNGRDGAEAFF
TRBJ2-1	many	TRBV14	-	TGTGCCAGCAGCCAAGTGCCCAATCTCATAGCGGATCTCTACAATGAGCAGTTCTTC	CASSQVPNLIADLYNEQFF
TRBJ1-1	-	TRBV6-2/TRBV6-3	-	TGTGCCAGCACCAAAACAGGGTTTATGAACACTGAAGCTTTCTTT	CASTKTGFMNTEAFF
TRBJ2-2	few	TRBV6-2/TRBV6-3	-	TGTGCCAGCAGCGGGATGCAGCGGTCCACCGGGGAGCTGTTTTTT	CASSGMQRSTGELFF
TRBJ2-1	-	TRBV7-3	-	TGTGCCAGCAGCTTAACCGCGGGACCGCATGAGCAGTTCTTC	CASSLTAGPHEQFF
TRBJ1-2	few	TRBV19	-	TGTGCCAGTAGTATAGTCGAGGGCCGTTGGAGAGGCTACACCTTC	CASSIVEGRWRGYTF